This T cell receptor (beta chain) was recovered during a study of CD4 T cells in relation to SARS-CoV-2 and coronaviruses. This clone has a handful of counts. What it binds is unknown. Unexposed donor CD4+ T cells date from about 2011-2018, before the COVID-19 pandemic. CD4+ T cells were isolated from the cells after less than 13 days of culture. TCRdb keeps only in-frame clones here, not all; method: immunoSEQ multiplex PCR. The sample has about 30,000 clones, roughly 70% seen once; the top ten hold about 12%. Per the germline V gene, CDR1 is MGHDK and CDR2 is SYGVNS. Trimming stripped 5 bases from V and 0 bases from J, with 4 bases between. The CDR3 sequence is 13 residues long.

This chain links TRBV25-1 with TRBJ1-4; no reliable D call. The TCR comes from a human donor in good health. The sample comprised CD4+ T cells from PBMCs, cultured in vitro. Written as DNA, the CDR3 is TGTGCCAGCAGTCTCTCAACTAATGAAAAACTGTTTTTT. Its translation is CASSLSTNEKLFF.